Included here is one T cell receptor beta chain sequence, with context. The sample is drawn from a study of CD8 T cells in ankylosing spondylitis. One entry per CDR3 protein, called by TCRdb with MiXCR from the 5' RACE reads. The repertoire holds just under 350,000 distinct CDR3 sequences, with roughly 14% as singletons. The CDR3 sequence is 16 residues long. Germline trimming cut 2 bases from V and 1 base from J; bases unmatched to any gene: 3. Germline CDR1 is SGHDT and CDR2 is YYEEEE. The chain has TRBV5-6 and TRBJ2-6, with TRBD1 identical over 7 bases. The source material was blood, either unsorted or a sorted T cell fraction (not recorded which). The source is a male donor with ankylosing spondylitis or in good health (not recorded which). In nucleotides, the CDR3 is TGTGCCAGCAGCTTACTGACAGGGTCTGGGGCCAACGTCCTGACTTTC. Its protein is CASSLLTGSGANVLTF.